What follows are 8 T cell receptor beta chains derived from one specimen sequenced in a study of shared clonotypes between healthy human individuals. The protocol was immunoSEQ multiplex PCR, while the TCRdb copy is restricted to in-frame clones and leaves out a portion. The data show some 790,000 clones, 55% to 80% seen once. The sequenced sample consisted of memory CD4+ T cells sorted from blood. As for subset: CD45RA-negative fraction. Every receptor here comes from a woman aged 25-40 years in good health.

This clone was counted at least ten times. The chain joins TRBV28 to TRBJ2-2; 7 nucleotides match TRBD2. Germline CDR1 and CDR2: MDHEN and SYDVKM. CDR3 length: 16 residues. With 5 bases clipped from V and 3 bases from J, the junction kept 9 bases outside the gene matches. The CDR3 reads CASSTPWGGDTGELFF. The CDR3 DNA reads TGTGCCAGCAGTACCCCCTGGGGAGGGGACACCGGGGAGCTGTTTTTT.

The rearrangement uses TRBV2 and TRBJ2-7; D may be TRBD1 (6 bases). Germline V gene data show CDR1 as SNHLY and CDR2 as FYNNEI. The CDR3 length is 13 residues. Between the trimmed V and J ends, which lost 7 bases and 4 bases, there was a span of 14 bases. The CDR3 nucleotides read TGTGCCAGCAATCGGGACAAACCGTACGAGCAGTACTTC. Translating it yields CASNRDKPYEQYF.

The chain has TRBV6-5 and TRBJ2-3, with 7 bases lining up with TRBD1. CDR3 length: 15 residues. Losses at the gene ends were 5 bases for V and 4 bases for J; bases not matched to a gene: 9. From germline, CDR1 is MNHEY and CDR2 SVGAGI. This CDR3 reads CASSPRGTAADTQYF. The DNA for the CDR3 is TGTGCCAGCAGTCCACGAGGGACAGCAGCAGATACGCAGTATTTT.

Comments on this clone: With only one base between it and a far larger clone, this is likely a read error. Within the sample, other DNA sequences also encode this same CDR3. The genes are TRBV6-1 and TRBJ2-2; TRBD1 might be the D (6 bases). The germline CDR1 and CDR2 sequences are MNHNS and SASEGT. The CDR3 is made up of 13 amino acids. Trimming removed 4 bases from V and 7 bases from J, with 10 bases in between. Here the CDR3 DNA reads TGTGCCAGCAGTGGACAGGCGGACGGGGAGCTGTTTTTT. It yields the protein CASSGQADGELFF.

Remarks on this clone: The same CDR3 arises from other DNA sequences in this sample as well. The chain links TRBV29-1 to TRBJ2-5; tentative D call: TRBD2 (5 bases). CDR3 length: 12 amino acids. Germline CDR1 reads SQVTM; CDR2 reads ANQGSEA. V was trimmed by 6 bases and J by 4 bases, leaving 12 bases between them. The CDR3 DNA sequence: TGCAGCGTCGGCGGAGGTGGAGAGACCCAGTACTTC. Amino acids: CSVGGGGETQYF. Full variable domain (remainder filled in from reference TRBV29-1 and TRBJ2-5): SAVISQKPSRDICQRGTSLTIQCQVDSQVTMMFWYRQQPGQSLTLIATANQGSEATYESGFVIDKFPISRPNLTFSTLTVSNMSPEDSSIYLCSVGGGGETQYFGPGTRLLVL.

The genes are TRBV6-1 and TRBJ2-2; D gene uncertain. The CDR3 sequence is 15 residues long. V was clipped by 4 bases and J by 5 bases, with 14 bases between them. Germline-derived CDR1 and CDR2 are MNHNS and SASEGT. The CDR3 region has the DNA TGTGCCAGCAGTGCTCGTCGATATGGGACCGGGGAGCTGTTTTTT. As protein: CASSARRYGTGELFF.

Notes on this clone: This CDR3 is also generated by other DNA sequences in the sample. The J gene is TRBJ1-2, the V gene TRBV19, with a possible D match to TRBD1 (5 bases). The CDR3 extends over 12 amino acids. V was pared by 4 bases and J by 5 bases, with 8 bases between. The V gene's germline CDR1 is LNHDA and CDR2 SQIVND (reference sequence). Written as DNA, the CDR3 is TGTGCCAGTAGTACAAGGGGATATGGCTACACCTTC. Amino acid sequence: CASSTRGYGYTF.

The chain is built from TRBV6-6 and TRBJ2-2, with TRBD1 matching over 10 bases. From germline, CDR1 is MNHNY and CDR2 SVGAGI (reference sequence). The J segment lost 5 bases and the V segment lost 8 bases, leaving 5 bases of the junction unmatched. The CDR3 is made up of 14 amino acids. The CDR3 sequence is CASETGGRTGELFF. CDR3 nucleotides: TGTGCCAGCGAGACAGGGGGCCGGACCGGGGAGCTGTTTTTT.